Here is one TCR beta chain with its context. Its antigen remains unidentified. No base quality values were provided; no much bigger clone lies one nucleotide off. This entry comes from a study of shared clonotypes between healthy human individuals (dated by TCRdb to about 2020). Notes on the research overall: The cohort comprised a couple of women and three men aged 18 to 49 years. Libraries were prepared and TCR repertoires were sequenced by different laboratories using diverse techniques, in order to increase sequencing depth and limit assay-specific biases. To estimate repertoire size and how much clonotype sharing occurs between individuals, the study deeply sequenced the blood TCR repertoires of about 5 healthy adults. Per donor, leukapheresis produced somewhere between about 0.94 and 9 billion PBMCs. For each donor, CD4 naive and CD4 memory were each given three plates, CD8 naive was given two plates, and CD8 memory was given one plate.

TCR CDR3 regions were amplified from genomic DNA by multiplex PCR using the deep immunoSEQ assay. Genomic DNA extracted from each cell subset was distributed evenly over all wells of several immunoSEQ 96-well plates, and each plate served as one replicate. For sorted subsets, about 200 ng genomic DNA, equal to 25,000 to 35,000 T cell genomes, was loaded into each replicate PCR. Purified libraries were measured with a Qubit 3.0 fluorometer, size-checked on a Bioanalyzer 2100, and measured again with the KAPA Library Quantification kit. Every immunoSEQ 96-well plate was sequenced on a separate single-read 150-cycle Illumina NextSeq 550 flow cell. The paper's processing steps were these. Because the immunoSEQ output included only junctional sequences and no quality scores, the filtering could not be the same as the filtering used for full-length reads. To assign V/J genes and CDR3, sequences were annotated using PyIR, a Python wrapper for IgBLAST v1.9, with IMGT germline references. Any read was removed if the V/J assignment was weak (E-value above 1e-6), the CDR3 was missing, or the read contained stop codons, out-of-frame junctions, or ambiguous translated residues. V3J clonotypes were defined as sequences sharing an identical inferred V gene, J gene, and CDR3 amino acid sequence. Percentage overlap between repertoires was calculated by dividing the number of shared unique clonotypes by the size of the smaller repertoire. Repertoire richness was assessed with RTK rarefaction, the Chao1 estimator, and Recon v2.1 estimates of unobserved clonotypes. OLGA was used to compute generation probabilities for all TCRbeta clonotypes that the gDNA method yielded from a few donors. TCRdb re-hosts the immuneACCESS table, in-frame sequences only. Its copies lack some clones; in the studies checked, an unresolved V gene accounts for under half of them, and the cause for the rest is not known. From that table come the V and J calls and clone size; the DNA was used to work out D and trimming. This sample holds just over 2,000,000 clones; roughly 94% were observed only once. The biggest ten clones account for approximately 0.13% of the sample.

Healthy HIV-negative adults with no recently reported acute infections or vaccinations were included as donors. All donors were Caucasian adults living in Nashville, Tennessee, USA. Magnetic negative selection was used to enrich CD4+ T cells, after which naive cells were positively selected on CD45RA and the negative fraction became the memory subset. After blood collection by leukapheresis, PBMCs were isolated using Ficoll-Histopaque density gradient centrifugation and then cryopreserved in the vapor phase of liquid nitrogen. Analytical flow cytometry was used to check the purity and quantity of every magnetically sorted T cell population. Genomic DNA was isolated from every sorted fraction and measured by UV absorbance on a Nanodrop 2000c. CDR1 and CDR2, per the germline V gene, are SNHLY and FYNNEI. Inclusive of the bounding cysteine and phenylalanine, the CDR3 is 13 residues long. The read is trimmed to its CDR3 DNA, 39 bases read in frame from base 1. V loses 5 bases of germline sequence and J loses 4 bases, and the interval between the two ends is 11 bases.

Points the paper makes about the study in general: Incomplete sequencing was indicated by rarefaction of sorted-subset datasets, despite the large sequencing depth. Pairwise subsampling indicated that sequencing depth was expected to affect the degree of clonotype sharing among donors. The small number of donors limited the genetic and exposure-history diversity represented. Sharing across four donors was observed for roughly 5.4% of naive CD4, about 3.2% of naive CD8, 2% to 2.5% of memory CD4, and about 0.4% of memory CD8 clonotypes. Sampling was restricted to blood, and TCR repertoires in tissues likely differ from the TCR repertoires found in blood. Higher generation probabilities were observed for clonotypes shared by all four sorted-subset donors than for non-shared clonotypes. Larger estimated clonotype richness was generally found for naive subsets than for memory subsets.

Sequenced material: naive CD4+ T cells sorted from blood. According to the study, the label for this sample's cell subset or site signals: CD45RA+ positively selected. The clonotype comes from a man aged 18-30 years in good health. The chain uses TRBV2 and TRBJ1-1, and the D gene may be TRBD1, 5 bases matching. The CDR3 reads CASSPGRSTEAFF. The nucleotides read TGTGCCAGCAGTCCAGGGAGGTCCACTGAAGCTTTCTTT. The reference TRBV2 and TRBJ1-1 proteins fill in what lies around the CDR3, so the full variable domain reads EPEVTQTPSHQVTQMGQEVILRCVPISNHLYFYWYRQILGQKVEFLVSFYNNEISEKSEIFDDQFSVERPDGSNFTLKIRSTKLEDSAMYFCASSPGRSTEAFFGQGTRLTVV.